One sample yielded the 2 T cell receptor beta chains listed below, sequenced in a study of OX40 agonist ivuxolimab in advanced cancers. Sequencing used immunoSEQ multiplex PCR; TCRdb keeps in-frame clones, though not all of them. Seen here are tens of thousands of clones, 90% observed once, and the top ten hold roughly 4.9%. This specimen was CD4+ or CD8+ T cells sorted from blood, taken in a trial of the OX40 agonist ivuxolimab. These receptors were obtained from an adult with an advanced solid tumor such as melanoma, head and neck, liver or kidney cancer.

CDR3 sequence reads: CASSARTGGNTEAFF. The CDR3 nucleotides are TGTGCCAGTAGCGCCAGGACAGGCGGGAACACTGAAGCTTTCTTT. V is TRBV19 and J is TRBJ1-1; 7 positions match TRBD1. Germline V lookup: CDR1 LNHDA, CDR2 SQIVND (reference sequence). The CDR3 covers 15 residues. With 6 bases clipped from V and 1 base from J, the junction kept 8 bases outside the gene matches.

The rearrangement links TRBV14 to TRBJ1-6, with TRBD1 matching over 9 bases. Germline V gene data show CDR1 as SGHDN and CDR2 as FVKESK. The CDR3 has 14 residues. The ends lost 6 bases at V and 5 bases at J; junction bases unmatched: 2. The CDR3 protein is CASRGQGNNSPLHF. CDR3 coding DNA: TGTGCCAGCAGAGGACAGGGGAATAATTCACCCCTCCACTTT. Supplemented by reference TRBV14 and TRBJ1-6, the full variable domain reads EAGVTQFPSHSVIEKGQTVTLRCDPISGHDNLYWYRRVMGKEIKFLLHFVKESKQDESGMPNNRFLAERTGGTYSTLKVQPAELEDSGVYFCASRGQGNNSPLHFGNGTRLTVT.